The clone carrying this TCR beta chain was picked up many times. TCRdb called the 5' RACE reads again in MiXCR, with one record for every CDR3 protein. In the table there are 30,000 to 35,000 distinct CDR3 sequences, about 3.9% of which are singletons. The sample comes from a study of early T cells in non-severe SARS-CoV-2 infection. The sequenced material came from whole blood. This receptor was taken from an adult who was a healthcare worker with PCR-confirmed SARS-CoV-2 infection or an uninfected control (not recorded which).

In DNA, the CDR3 is TGTGCCAGCAGTTTGTGGGGACAGAGGAATGAAAAACTGTTTTTT. It codes for CASSLWGQRNEKLFF. The chain links TRBV27 to TRBJ1-4, with 7 bases aligning to TRBD1. The CDR3 runs to 15 residues. Per the germline V gene, CDR1 is MNHEY and CDR2 is SMNVEV (reference sequence). Unmatched junction bases numbered 6, after V lost 3 bases and J lost 5 bases. The variable domain in full, with the rest retrieved from reference TRBV27 and TRBJ1-4, is EAQVTQNPRYLITVTGKKLTVTCSQNMNHEYMSWYRQDPGLGLRQIYYSMNVEVTDKGDVPEGYKVSRKEKRNFPLILESPSPNQTSLYFCASSLWGQRNEKLFFGSGTQLSVL.